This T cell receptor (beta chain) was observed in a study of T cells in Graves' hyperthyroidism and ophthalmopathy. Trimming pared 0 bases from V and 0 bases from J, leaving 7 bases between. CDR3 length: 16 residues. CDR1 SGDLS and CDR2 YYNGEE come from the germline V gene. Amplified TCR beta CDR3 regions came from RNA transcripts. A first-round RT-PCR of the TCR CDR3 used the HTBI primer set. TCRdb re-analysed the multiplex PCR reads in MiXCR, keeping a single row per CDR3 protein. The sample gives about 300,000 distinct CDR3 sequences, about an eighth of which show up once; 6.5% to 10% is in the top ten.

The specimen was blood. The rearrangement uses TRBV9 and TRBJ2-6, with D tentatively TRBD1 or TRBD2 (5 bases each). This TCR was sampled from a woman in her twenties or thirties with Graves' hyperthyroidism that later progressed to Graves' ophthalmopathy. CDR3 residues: CASSVEGTSGANVLTF. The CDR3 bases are TGTGCCAGCAGCGTAGAGGGGACCTCTGGGGCCAACGTCCTGACTTTC.